This T cell receptor (beta chain) was retrieved from a study of blood T cells in healthy people across ages. Germline CDR1 is ENHRY and CDR2 is SYGVKD. V lost 2 bases to trimming and J lost 4 bases, with 14 bases between them. There are 15 residues in the CDR3. It was with a sample-barcoded 5' primer and a J-beta primer mix that a second PCR of about 6 to 12 cycles was run. TCRdb reprocessed the 5' RACE reads with MiXCR, giving one entry per CDR3 protein. The table includes some 890,000 distinct CDR3 sequences, 25% to 30% detected once. The sample also formed part of further work on T cells of mothers and their children.

The receptor was derived from a woman in her thirties or forties in good health. The source material was blood. The chain links TRBV10-3 to TRBJ1-1; D perhaps matches TRBD1 (5 bases). CDR3 loop: CAISENGGVGTEAFF. As DNA, the CDR3 is TGTGCCATCAGTGAGAATGGGGGAGTCGGCACTGAAGCTTTCTTT.